This T cell receptor (beta chain) was recovered during a study of blood T cell repertoires in COVID-19. TCRdb's copy holds only in-frame clones and misses some; the assay was immunoSEQ multiplex PCR. The table lists 250,000 to 300,000 clones, about 90% of them singletons. CDR1 is LNHNV, CDR2 YYDKDF, per germline (reference sequence). The CDR3 length is 14 residues. V dropped 1 base and J dropped 7; count of bases not matched to a gene: 6. The chain is built from TRBV15 and TRBJ2-7; 8 bases line up with TRBD2. The source is a woman aged 25 to 39 with COVID-19, enrolled during active disease. Sequenced material: peripheral blood. CDR3 amino acids: CATSRVRGVGEQYF. The CDR3 DNA sequence: TGTGCCACCAGCAGAGTGCGGGGGGTGGGAGAGCAGTACTTC.